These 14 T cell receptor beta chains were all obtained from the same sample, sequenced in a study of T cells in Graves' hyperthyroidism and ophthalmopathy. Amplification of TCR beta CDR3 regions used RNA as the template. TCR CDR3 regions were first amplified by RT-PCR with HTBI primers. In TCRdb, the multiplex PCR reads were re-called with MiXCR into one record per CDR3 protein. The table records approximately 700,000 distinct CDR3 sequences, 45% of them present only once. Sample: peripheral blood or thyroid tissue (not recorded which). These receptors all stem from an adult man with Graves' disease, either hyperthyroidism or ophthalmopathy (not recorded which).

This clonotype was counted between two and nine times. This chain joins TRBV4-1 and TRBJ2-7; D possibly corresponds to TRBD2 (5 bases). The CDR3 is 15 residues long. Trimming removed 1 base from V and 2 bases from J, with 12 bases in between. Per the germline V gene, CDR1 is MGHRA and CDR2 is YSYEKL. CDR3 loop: CASSQGPSWAYEQYF. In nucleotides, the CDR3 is TGCGCCAGCAGCCAAGGCCCTAGCTGGGCCTACGAGCAGTACTTC.

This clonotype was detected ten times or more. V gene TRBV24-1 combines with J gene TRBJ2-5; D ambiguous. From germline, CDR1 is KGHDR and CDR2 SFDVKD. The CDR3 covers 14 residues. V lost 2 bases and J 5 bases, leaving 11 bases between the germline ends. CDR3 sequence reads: CATSDWTSPETQYF. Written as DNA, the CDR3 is TGTGCCACCAGTGATTGGACGTCTCCCGAGACCCAGTACTTC.

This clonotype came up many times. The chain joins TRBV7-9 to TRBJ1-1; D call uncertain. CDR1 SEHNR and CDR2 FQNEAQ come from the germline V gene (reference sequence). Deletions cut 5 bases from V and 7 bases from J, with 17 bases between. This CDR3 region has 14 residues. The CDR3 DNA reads TGTGCCAGCAGCCCAGGATGGGCAGGACTTGAAGCTTTCTTT. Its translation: CASSPGWAGLEAFF.

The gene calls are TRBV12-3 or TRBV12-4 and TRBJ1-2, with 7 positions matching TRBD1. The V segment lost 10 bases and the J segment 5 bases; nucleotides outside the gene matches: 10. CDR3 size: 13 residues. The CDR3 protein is CATRDRELYGYTF. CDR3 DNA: TGTGCCACCCGAGACAGGGAGCTGTATGGCTACACCTTC.

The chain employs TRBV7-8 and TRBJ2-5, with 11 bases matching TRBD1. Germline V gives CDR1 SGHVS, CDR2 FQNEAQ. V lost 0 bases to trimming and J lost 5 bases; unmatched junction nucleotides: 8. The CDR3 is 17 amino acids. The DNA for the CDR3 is TGTGCCAGCAGCTTAGCGCACGGGACAGGGGGGACGGAGACCCAGTACTTC. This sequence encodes CASSLAHGTGGTETQYF.

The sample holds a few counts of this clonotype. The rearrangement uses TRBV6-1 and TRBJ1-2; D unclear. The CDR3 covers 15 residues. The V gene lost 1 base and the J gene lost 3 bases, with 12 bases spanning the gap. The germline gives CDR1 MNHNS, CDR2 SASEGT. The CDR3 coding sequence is TGTGCCAGCAGTGAAGACGGGGAGTGGGACTATGGCTACACCTTC. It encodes CASSEDGEWDYGYTF.

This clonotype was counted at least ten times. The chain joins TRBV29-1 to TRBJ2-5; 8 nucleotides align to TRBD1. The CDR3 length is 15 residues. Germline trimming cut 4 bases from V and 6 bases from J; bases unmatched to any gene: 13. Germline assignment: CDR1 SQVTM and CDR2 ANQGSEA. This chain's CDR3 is CSVGADRGRWQTQYF. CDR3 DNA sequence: TGCAGCGTTGGAGCTGACAGGGGTCGTTGGCAGACCCAGTACTTC.

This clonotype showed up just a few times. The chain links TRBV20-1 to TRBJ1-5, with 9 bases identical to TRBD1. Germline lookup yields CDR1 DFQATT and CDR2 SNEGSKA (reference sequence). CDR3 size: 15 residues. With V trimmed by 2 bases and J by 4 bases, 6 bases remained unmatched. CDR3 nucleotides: TGCAGTGCTAGACCCGGGACAGGGTTGAATCAGCCCCAGCATTTT. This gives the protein CSARPGTGLNQPQHF.

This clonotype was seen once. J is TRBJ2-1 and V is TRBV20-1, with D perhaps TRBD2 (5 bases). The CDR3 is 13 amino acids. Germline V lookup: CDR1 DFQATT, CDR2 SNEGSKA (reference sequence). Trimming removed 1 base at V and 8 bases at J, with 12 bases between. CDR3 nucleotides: TGCAGTGCTAGAGTCCCTGGACTGGATGAGCAGTTCTTC. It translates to CSARVPGLDEQFF.

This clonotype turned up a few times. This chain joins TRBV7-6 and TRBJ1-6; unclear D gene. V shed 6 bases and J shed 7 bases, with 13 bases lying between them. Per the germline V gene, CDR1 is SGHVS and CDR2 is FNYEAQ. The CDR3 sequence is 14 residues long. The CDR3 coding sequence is TGTGCCAGCAGTTATGCCCCGGGGAATTCACCCCTCCACTTT. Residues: CASSYAPGNSPLHF.

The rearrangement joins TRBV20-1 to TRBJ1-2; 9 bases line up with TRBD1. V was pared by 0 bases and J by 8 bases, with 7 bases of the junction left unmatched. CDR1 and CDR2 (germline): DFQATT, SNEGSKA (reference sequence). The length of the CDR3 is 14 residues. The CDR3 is CSARDPRTGDGYTF. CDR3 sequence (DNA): TGCAGTGCTAGAGATCCCCGGACAGGGGACGGCTACACCTTC.

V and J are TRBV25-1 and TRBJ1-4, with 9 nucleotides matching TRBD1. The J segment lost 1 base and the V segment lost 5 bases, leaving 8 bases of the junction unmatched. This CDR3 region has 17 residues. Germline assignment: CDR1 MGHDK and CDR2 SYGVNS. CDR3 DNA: TGTGCCAGCAGTCGGGGACAGGGAGAAGTAACTAATGAAAAACTGTTTTTT. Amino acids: CASSRGQGEVTNEKLFF.

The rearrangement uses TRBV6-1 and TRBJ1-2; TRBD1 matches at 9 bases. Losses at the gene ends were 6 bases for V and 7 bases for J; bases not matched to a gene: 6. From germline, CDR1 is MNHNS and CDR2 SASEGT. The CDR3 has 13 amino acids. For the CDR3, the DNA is TGTGCCAGCAGGAGCACAGGGGGCTTTGGCTACACCTTC. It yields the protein CASRSTGGFGYTF.

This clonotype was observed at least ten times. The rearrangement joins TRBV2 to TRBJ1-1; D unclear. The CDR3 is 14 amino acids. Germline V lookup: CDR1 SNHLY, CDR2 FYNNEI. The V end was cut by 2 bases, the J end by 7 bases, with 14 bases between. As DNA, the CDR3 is TGTGCCAGCAGTGAACCTCGACTTATGGTTGAAGCTTTCTTT. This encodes CASSEPRLMVEAFF.